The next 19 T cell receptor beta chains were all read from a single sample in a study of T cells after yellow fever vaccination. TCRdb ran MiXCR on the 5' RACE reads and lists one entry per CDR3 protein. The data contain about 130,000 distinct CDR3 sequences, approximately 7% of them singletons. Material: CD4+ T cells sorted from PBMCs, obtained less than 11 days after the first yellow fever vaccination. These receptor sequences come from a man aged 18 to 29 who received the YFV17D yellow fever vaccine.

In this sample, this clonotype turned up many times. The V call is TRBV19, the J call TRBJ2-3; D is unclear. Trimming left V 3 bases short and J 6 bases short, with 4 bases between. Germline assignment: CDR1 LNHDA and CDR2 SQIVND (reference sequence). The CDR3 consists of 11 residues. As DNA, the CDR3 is TGTGCCAGTAGTATTTGGGATACGCAGTATTTT. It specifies CASSIWDTQYF.

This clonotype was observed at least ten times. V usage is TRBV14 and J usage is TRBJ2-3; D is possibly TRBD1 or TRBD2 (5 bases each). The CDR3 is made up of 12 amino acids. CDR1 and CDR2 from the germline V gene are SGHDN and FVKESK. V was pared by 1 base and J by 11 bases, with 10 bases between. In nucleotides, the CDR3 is TGTGCCAGCAGCCAAGGTGGGGGAAGGCAGTATTTT. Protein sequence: CASSQGGGRQYF.

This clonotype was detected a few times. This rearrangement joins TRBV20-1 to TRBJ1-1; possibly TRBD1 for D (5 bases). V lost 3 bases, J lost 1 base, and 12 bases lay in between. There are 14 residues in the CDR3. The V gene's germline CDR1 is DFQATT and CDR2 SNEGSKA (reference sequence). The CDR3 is CSASHAGKNTEAFF. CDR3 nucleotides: TGCAGTGCTAGCCATGCAGGGAAGAACACTGAAGCTTTCTTT.

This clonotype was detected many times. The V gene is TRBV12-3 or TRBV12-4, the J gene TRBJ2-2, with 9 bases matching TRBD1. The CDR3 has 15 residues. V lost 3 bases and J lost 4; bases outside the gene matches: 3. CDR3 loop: CASSFGTGSTGELFF. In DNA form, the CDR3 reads TGTGCCAGCAGTTTTGGGACAGGGAGCACCGGGGAGCTGTTTTTT.

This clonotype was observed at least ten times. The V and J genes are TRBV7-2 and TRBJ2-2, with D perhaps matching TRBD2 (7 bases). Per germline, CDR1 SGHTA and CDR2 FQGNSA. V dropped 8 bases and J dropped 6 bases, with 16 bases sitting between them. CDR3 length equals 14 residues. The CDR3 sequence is CASQPQGGAGELFF. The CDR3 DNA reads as TGTGCCAGCCAGCCCCAAGGGGGGGCCGGGGAGCTGTTTTTT.

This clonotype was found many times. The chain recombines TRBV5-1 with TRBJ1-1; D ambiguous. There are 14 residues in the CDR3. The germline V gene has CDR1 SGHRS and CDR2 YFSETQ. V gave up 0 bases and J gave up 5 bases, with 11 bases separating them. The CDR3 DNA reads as TGCGCCAGCAGCTTGGTAAGTTCTGGGACTGAAGCTTTCTTT. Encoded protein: CASSLVSSGTEAFF.

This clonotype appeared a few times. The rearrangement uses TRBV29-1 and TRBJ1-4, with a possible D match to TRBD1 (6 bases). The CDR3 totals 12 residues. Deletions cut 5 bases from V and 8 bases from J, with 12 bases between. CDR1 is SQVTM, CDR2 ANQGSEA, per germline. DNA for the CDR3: TGCAGCGTTCAGGACAGCAGGGAAAAACTGTTTTTT. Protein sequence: CSVQDSREKLFF.

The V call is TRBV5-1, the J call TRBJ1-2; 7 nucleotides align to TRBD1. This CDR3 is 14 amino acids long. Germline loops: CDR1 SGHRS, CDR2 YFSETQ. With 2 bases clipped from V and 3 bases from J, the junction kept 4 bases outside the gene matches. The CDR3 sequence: CASSLTGTDYGYTF. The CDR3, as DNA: TGCGCCAGCAGCTTAACCGGGACAGACTATGGCTACACCTTC. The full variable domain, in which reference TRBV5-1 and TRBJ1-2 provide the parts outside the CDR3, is KAGVTQTPRYLIKTRGQQVTLSCSPISGHRSVSWYQQTPGQGLQFLFEYFSETQRNKGNFPGRFSGRQFSNSRSEMNVSTLELGDSALYLCASSLTGTDYGYTFGSGTRLTVV.

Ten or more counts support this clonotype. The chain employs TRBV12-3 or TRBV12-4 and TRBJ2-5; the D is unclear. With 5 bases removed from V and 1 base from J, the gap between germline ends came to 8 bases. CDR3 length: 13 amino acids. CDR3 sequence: CASSLGPQETQYF. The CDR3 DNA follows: TGTGCCAGCAGTCTTGGACCCCAAGAGACCCAGTACTTC.

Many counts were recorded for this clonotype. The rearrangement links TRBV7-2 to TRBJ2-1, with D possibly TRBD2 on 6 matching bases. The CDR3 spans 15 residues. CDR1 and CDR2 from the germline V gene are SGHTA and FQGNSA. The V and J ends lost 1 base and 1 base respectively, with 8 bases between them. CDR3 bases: TGTGCCAGCAGCTTAGAGGGGACTTCCTACAATGAGCAGTTCTTC. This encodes CASSLEGTSYNEQFF.

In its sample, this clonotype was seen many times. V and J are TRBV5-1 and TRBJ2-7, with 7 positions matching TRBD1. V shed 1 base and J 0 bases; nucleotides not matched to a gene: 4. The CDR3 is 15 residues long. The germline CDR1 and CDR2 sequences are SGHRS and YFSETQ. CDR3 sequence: CASSLQGDNSYEQYV. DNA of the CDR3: TGCGCCAGCAGCTTGCAGGGGGACAACTCCTACGAGCAGTACGTC.

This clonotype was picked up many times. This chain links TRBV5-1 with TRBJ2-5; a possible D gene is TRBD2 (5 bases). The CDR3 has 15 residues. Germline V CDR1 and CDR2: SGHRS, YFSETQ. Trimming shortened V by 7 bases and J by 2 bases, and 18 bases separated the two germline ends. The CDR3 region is CASGERAQPQETQYF. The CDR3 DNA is TGCGCCAGCGGCGAGAGGGCCCAACCTCAAGAGACCCAGTACTTC.

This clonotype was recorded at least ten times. The CDR3 DNA sequence: TGTGCCAGCAGCTTAGAAGAGACAGTCTTCTCACCAAATCAGCCCCAGCATTTT. Its translation: CASSLEETVFSPNQPQHF. The chain carries TRBV11-2 and TRBJ1-5; TRBD1 is a possible D gene (5 bases). V shed 0 bases and J shed 4 bases, with 19 bases lying between them. Germline V gene data show CDR1 as SGHAT and CDR2 as FQNNGV. This CDR3 is built from 18 residues.

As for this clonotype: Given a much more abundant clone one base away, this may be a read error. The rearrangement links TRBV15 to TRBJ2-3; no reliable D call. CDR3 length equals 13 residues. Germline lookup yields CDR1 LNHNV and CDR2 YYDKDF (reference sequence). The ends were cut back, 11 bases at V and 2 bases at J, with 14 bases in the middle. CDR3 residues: CAASLIPTDTQYF. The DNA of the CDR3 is TGTGCCGCCTCATTAATTCCCACAGATACGCAGTATTTT.

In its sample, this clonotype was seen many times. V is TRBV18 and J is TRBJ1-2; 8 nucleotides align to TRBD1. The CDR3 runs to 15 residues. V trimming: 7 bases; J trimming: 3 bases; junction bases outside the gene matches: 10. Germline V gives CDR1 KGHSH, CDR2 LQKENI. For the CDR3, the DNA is TGTGCCAGCTTTTCGACAGGGGACGGCGACTATGGCTACACCTTC. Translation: CASFSTGDGDYGYTF. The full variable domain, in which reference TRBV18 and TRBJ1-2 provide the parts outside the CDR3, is NAGVMQNPRHLVRRRGQEARLRCSPMKGHSHVYWYRQLPEEGLKFMVYLQKENIIDESGMPKERFSAEFPKEGPSILRIQQVVRGDSAAYFCASFSTGDGDYGYTFGSGTRLTVV.

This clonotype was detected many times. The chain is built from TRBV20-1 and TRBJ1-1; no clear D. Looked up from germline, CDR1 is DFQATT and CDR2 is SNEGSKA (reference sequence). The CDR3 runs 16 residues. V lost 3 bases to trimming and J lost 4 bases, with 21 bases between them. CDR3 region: CSARREGYHSGTEAFF. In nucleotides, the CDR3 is TGCAGTGCTAGGCGGGAGGGTTACCATTCCGGCACTGAAGCTTTCTTT.

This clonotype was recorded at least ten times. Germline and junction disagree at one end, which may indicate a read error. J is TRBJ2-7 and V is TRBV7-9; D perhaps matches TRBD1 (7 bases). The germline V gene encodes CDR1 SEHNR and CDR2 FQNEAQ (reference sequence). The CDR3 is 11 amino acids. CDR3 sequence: CASSFAGQRIF. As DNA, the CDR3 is TGTGCCAGCAGCTTCGCGGGACAGCGAATCTTC.

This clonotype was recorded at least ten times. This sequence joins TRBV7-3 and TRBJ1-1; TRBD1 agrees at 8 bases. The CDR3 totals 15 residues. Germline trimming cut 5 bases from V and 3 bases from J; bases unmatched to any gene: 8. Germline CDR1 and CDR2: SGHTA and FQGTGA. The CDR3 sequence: CASSPQGASYTEAFF. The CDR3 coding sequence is TGTGCCAGCAGCCCGCAGGGGGCGAGCTACACTGAAGCTTTCTTT.

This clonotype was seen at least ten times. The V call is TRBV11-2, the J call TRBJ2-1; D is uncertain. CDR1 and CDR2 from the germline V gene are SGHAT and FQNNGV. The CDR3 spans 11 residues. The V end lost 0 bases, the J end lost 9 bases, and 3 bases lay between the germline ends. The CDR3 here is CASSLDFEQFF. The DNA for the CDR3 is TGTGCCAGCAGCTTAGACTTTGAGCAGTTCTTC.